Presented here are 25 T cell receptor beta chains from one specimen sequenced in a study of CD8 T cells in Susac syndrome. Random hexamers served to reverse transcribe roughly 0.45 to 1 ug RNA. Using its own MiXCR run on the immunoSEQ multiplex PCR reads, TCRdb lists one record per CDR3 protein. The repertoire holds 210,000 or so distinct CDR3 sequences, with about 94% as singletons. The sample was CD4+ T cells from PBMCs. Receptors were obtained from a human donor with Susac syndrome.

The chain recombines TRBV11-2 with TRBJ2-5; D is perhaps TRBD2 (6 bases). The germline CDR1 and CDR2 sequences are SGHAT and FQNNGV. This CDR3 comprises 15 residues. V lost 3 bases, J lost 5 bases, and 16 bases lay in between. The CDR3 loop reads CASSLGDGGRETQYF. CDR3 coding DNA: TGTGCCAGCAGCTTGGGGGACGGGGGACGGGAGACCCAGTACTTC. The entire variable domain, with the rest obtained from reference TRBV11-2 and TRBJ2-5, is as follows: EAGVAQSPRYKIIEKRQSVAFWCNPISGHATLYWYQQILGQGPKLLIQFQNNGVVDDSQLPKDRFSAERLKGVDSTLKIQPAKLEDSAVYLCASSLGDGGRETQYFGPGTRLLVL.

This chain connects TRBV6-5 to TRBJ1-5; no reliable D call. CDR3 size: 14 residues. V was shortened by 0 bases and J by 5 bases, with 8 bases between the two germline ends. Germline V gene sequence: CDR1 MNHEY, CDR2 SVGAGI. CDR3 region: CASSYSAKHQPQHF. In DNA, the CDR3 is TGTGCCAGCAGTTACTCCGCGAAACATCAGCCCCAGCATTTT.

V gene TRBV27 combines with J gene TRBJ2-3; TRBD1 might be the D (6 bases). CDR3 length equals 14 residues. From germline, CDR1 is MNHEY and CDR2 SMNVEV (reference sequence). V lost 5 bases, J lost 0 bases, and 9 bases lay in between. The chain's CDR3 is CASSEQGSTDTQYF. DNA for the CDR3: TGTGCCAGCAGTGAACAGGGAAGCACAGATACGCAGTATTTT.

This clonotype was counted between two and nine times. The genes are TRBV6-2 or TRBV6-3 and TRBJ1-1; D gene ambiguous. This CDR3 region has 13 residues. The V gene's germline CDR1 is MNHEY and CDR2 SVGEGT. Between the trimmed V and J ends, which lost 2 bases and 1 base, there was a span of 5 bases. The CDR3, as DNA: TGTGCCAGCAGTTACCGGGGGAACACTGAAGCTTTCTTT. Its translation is CASSYRGNTEAFF.

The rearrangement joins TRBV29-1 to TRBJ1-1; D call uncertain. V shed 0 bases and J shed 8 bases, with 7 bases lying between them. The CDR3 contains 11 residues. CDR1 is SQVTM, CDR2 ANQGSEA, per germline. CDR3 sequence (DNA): TGCAGCGTTGAAGAGGGCGGGGAAGCTTTCTTT. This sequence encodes CSVEEGGEAFF.

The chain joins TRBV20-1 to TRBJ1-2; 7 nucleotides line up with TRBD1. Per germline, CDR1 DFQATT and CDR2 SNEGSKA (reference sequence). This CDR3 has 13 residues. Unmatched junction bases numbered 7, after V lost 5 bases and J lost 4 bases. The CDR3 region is CSAAKGGAYGYTF. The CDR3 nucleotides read TGCAGTGCTGCCAAAGGGGGCGCCTATGGCTACACCTTC.

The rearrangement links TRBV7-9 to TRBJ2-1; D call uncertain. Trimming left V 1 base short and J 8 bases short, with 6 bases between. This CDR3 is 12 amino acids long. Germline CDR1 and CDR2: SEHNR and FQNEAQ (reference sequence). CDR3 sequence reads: CASSLEADEQFF. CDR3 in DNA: TGTGCCAGCAGCTTAGAGGCGGATGAGCAGTTCTTC.

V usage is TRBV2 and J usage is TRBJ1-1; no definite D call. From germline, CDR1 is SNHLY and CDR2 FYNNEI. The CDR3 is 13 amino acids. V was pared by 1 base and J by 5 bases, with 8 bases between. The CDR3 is CASSEGEETEAFF. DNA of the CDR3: TGTGCCAGCAGTGAAGGGGAAGAGACTGAAGCTTTCTTT.

This CDR3 is CASSRTYTGELFF. CDR3 bases: TGTGCCAGCAGTCGGACGTACACCGGGGAGCTGTTTTTT. The chain links TRBV12-3 or TRBV12-4 to TRBJ2-2; no clear D. Trimming took off 5 bases at V and 3 bases at J, with 7 bases between the two ends. The CDR3 is made up of 13 amino acids.

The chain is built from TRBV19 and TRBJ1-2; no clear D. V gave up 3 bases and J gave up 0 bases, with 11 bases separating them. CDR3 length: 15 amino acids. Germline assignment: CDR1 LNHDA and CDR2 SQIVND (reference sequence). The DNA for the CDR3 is TGTGCCAGTAGTATGAGGCGCCAGGCTAACTATGGCTACACCTTC. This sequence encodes CASSMRRQANYGYTF.

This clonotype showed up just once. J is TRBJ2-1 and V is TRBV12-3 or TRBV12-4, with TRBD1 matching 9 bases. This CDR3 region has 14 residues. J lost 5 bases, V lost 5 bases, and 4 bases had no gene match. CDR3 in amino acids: CASSAGQGNNEQFF. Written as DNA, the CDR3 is TGTGCCAGCAGTGCCGGACAGGGGAACAATGAGCAGTTCTTC.

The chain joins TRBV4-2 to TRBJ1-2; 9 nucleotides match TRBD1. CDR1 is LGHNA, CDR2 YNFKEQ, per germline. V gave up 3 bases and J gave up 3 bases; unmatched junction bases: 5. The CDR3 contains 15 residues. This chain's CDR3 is CASSQGQGEYYGYTF. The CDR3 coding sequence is TGTGCCAGCAGCCAGGGACAGGGAGAATACTATGGCTACACCTTC.

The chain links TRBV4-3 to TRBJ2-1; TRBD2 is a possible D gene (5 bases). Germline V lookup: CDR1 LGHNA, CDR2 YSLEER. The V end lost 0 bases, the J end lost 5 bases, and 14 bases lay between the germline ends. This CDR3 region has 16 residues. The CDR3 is CASSQERAGLNNEQFF. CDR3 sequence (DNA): TGCGCCAGCAGCCAAGAACGGGCAGGACTCAACAATGAGCAGTTCTTC.

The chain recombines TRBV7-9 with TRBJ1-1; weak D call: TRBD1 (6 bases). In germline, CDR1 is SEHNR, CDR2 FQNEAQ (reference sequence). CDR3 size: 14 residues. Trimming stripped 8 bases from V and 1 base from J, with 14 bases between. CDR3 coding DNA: TGTGCCAGCGAAACAGGGAGGGGGAACACTGAAGCTTTCTTT. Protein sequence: CASETGRGNTEAFF.

The CDR3 region has the DNA TGCGCCAGCAGCTTATCAACAGGGTCGGGAACTGAAGCTTTCTTT. This translates into CASSLSTGSGTEAFF. The J gene is TRBJ1-1, the V gene TRBV5-1; D possibly corresponds to TRBD1 (6 bases). The CDR3 contains 15 residues. Trimming stripped 2 bases from V and 5 bases from J, with 16 bases between. Per the germline V gene, CDR1 is SGHRS and CDR2 is YFSETQ.

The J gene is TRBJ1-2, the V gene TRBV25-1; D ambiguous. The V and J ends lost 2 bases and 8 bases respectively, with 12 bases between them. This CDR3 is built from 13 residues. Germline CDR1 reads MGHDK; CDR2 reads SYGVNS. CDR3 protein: CASSESEMRGYTF. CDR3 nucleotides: TGTGCCAGCAGTGAAAGCGAGATGAGGGGCTACACCTTC.

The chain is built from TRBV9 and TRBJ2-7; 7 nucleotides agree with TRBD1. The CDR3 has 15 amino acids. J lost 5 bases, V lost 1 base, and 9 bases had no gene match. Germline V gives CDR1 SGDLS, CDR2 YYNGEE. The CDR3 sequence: CASSVSPDRPNEQYF. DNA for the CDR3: TGTGCCAGCAGCGTAAGTCCGGACAGGCCCAACGAGCAGTACTTC.

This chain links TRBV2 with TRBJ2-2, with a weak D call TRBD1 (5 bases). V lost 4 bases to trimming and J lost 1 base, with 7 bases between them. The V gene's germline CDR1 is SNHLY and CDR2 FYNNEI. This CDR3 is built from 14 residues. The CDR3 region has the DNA TGTGCCAGCAGTGTCAGGGAGAACACCGGGGAGCTGTTTTTT. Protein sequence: CASSVRENTGELFF.

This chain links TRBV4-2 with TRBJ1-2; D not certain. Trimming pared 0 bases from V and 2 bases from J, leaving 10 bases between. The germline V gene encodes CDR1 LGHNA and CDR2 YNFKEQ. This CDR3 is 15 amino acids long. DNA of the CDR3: TGTGCCAGCAGCCAAGATGGCAGCTTGAACTATGGCTACACCTTC. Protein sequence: CASSQDGSLNYGYTF.

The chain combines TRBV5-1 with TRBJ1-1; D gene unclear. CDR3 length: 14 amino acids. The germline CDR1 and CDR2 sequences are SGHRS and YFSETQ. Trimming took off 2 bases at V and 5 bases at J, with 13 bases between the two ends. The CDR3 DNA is TGCGCCAGCAGCTTTTTTGGCGGGGAGACTGAAGCTTTCTTT. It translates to CASSFFGGETEAFF.

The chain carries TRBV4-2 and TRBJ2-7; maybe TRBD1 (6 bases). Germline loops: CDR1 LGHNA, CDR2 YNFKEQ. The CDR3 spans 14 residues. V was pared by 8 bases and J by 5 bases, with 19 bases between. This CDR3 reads CASRQTQGSHEQYF. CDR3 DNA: TGTGCCAGCCGACAGACCCAGGGGTCTCACGAGCAGTACTTC.

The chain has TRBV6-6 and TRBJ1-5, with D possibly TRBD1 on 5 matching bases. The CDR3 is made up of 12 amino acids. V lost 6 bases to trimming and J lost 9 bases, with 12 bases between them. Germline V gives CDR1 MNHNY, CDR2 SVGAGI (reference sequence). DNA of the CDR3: TGTGCCAGCAGAGGAGGGGTGGGGCCCCAGCATTTT. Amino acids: CASRGGVGPQHF.

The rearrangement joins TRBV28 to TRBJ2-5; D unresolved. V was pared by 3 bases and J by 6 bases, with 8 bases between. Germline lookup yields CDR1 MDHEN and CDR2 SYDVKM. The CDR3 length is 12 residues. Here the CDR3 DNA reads TGTGCCAGCAGTTTGCCAGGACAGACCCAGTACTTC. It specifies CASSLPGQTQYF.

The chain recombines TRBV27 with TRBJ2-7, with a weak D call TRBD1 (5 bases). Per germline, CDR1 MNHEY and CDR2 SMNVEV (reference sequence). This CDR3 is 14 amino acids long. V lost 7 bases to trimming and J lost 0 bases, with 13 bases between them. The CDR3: CASNPWGSSYEQYF. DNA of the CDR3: TGTGCCAGCAATCCCTGGGGCAGCTCCTACGAGCAGTACTTC.

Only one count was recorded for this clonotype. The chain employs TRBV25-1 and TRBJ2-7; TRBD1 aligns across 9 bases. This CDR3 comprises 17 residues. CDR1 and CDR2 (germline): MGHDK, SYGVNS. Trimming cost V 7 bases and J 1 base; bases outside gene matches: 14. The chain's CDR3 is CASTVLKTGGSSYEQYF. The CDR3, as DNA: TGTGCCAGCACCGTGCTTAAGACAGGGGGATCTTCCTACGAGCAGTACTTC.